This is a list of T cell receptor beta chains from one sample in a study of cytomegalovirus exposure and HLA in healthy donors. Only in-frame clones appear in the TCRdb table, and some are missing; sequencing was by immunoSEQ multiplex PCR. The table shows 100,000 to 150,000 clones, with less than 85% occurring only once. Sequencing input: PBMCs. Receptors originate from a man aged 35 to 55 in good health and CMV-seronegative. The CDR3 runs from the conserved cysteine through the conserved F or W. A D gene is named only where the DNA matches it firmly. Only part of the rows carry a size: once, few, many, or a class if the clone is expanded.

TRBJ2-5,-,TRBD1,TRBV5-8,TGTGCCAGCAGCAAGGGACAGGGGTTTGAGACCCAGTACTTC,CASSKGQGFETQYF
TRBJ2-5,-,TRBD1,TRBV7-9,TGTGCCAGCAGCTACGGGACAGGGGGGGGTGGGACCCAGTACTTC,CASSYGTGGGGTQYF
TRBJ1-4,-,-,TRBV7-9,TGTGCCAGCAGCTCCTTAGATGACAGTCAGGAAAAACTGTTTTTT,CASSSLDDSQEKLFF
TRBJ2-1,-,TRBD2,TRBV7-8,TGTGCCAGCAGCCTACGGACTAGCGGGGGGAGCTCCTACAATGAGCAGTTCTTC,CASSLRTSGGSSYNEQFF
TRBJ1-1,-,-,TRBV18,TGTGCCAGCTCACCAACGGGTGCGGGGACTGAAGCTTTCTTT,CASSPTGAGTEAFF
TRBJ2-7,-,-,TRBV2,TGTGCCAGCAGTCGGCAGGGCTCCGAGCAGTACTTC,CASSRQGSEQYF
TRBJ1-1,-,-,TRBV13,TGTGCCAGCAGCTTGAGGCAGATGAACACTGAAGCTTTCTTT,CASSLRQMNTEAFF
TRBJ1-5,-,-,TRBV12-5,TGTGCTAGTGCCCGGGATTTGAAGGAACAGCCCCAGCATTTT,CASARDLKEQPQHF
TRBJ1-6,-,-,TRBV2,TGTGCCAGCACCTCTCGGGGGGTCTCCTATAATTCACCCCTCCACTTT,CASTSRGVSYNSPLHF
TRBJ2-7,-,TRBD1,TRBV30,TGTGCCTGGGCAAGACAGGGCGAGCAGTACTTC,CAWARQGEQYF
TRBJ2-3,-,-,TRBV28,TGTGCCAGCAGTCCCGGGAGGGGGCCATCCACCTTCCCCACAGATACGCAGTATTTT,CASSPGRGPSTFPTDTQYF
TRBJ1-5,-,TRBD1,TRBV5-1,TGCGCCAGCAGCTTGTCCCCCAACAGGGGGGTTCAGCCCCAGCATTTT,CASSLSPNRGVQPQHF
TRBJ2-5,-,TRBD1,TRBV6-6,TGTGCCAGCAGCACGGGACAGTCTCCGACCCAGTACTTC,CASSTGQSPTQYF
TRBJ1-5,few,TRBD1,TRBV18,TGTGCCAGCACCGGGAGCGAGGACAGGGGGCGTGGGCCCCAGCATTTT,CASTGSEDRGRGPQHF
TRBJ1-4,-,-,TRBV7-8,TGTGCCAGCAGCGGGGGCCGGCGGTCTGTAACTAATGAAAAACTGTTTTTT,CASSGGRRSVTNEKLFF
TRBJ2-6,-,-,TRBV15,TGTGCCACCAGTCCGGGACACCTCTCTGGGGCCAACGTCCTGACTTTC,CATSPGHLSGANVLTF
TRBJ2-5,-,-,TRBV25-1,TGTGCCAGCAGTGAAGGACGGAAGGGGCCTTTGGAGACCCAGTACTTC,CASSEGRKGPLETQYF
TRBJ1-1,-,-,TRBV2,TGTGCCAGCAGTGAGGGGCAGGTTTATGCCGCTTTCTTT,CASSEGQVYAAFF
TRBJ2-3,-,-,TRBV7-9,TGTGCCGGCCGGAAGGAGCTTGGTGTTGGGACAGATACGCAGTATTTT,CAGRKELGVGTDTQYF
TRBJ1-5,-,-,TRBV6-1,TGTGCCAGCAGTAGCCGGGACACACAACAGCCCCAGCATTTT,CASSSRDTQQPQHF
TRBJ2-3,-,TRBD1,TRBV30,TGTGCCTGGACATCAGGGGGCCTTACAGATACGCAGTATTTT,CAWTSGGLTDTQYF
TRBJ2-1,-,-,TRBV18,TGTGCCAGCTCACTCGACTATGATCATCTCAATGAGCAGTTCTTC,CASSLDYDHLNEQFF
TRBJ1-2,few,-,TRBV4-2,TGTGCCAGCAGCCAAGGGGACGGAGGGTCCTATGGCTACACCTTC,CASSQGDGGSYGYTF
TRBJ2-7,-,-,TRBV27,TGTGCCAGCAGTTTATCAGGTTTTGAGGTTGGGACATTCTACGAGCAGTACTTC,CASSLSGFEVGTFYEQYF